This T cell receptor (beta chain) was found in a study of human T cells and chemical hapten exposure. Across the study: Alopecia areata, totalis or universalis affected patients, mainly female. Study-level points and caveats: Expanded TCRs made up significantly more big CDR3 similarity clusters than controls did.

The sample's time point: patch test 3, about 24 weeks after DPC sensitization. Specified treatment: therapeutic diphenylcyclopropenone sensitization with weekly scalp DPC. Donors were 18 to 70-year-old alopecia patients suitable for DPC. In the original analysis: Per-sample TCR counts ranged from roughly 20,000 to 750,000, median approximately 98,000. TCRdb re-called the RACE reads through MiXCR, storing one row per CDR3 protein. These V and J calls rely on TCRdb rather than the paper's analysis. The sample has tens of thousands of distinct CDR3 sequences; 9.9% are singletons. Trimming pared 5 bases from V and 4 bases from J, leaving 14 bases between. CDR1 and CDR2 (germline): SGHTA, FQGNSA. The length of the CDR3 is 15 residues. Concerning this clonotype: The target antigen is unknown.

The genes are TRBV7-2 and TRBJ2-2; D is perhaps TRBD2 (6 bases). Source: whole blood, taken in connection with sensitization to the hapten diphenylcyclopropenone (DPC). The TCR was taken from a woman aged 40 to 55 with alopecia areata. Some clones in this sample may be carry-over from other donors' samples. The CDR3 loop is CASSPGGSGTGELFF. The DNA for the CDR3 is TGTGCCAGCAGCCCCGGAGGGTCGGGCACCGGGGAGCTGTTTTTT.